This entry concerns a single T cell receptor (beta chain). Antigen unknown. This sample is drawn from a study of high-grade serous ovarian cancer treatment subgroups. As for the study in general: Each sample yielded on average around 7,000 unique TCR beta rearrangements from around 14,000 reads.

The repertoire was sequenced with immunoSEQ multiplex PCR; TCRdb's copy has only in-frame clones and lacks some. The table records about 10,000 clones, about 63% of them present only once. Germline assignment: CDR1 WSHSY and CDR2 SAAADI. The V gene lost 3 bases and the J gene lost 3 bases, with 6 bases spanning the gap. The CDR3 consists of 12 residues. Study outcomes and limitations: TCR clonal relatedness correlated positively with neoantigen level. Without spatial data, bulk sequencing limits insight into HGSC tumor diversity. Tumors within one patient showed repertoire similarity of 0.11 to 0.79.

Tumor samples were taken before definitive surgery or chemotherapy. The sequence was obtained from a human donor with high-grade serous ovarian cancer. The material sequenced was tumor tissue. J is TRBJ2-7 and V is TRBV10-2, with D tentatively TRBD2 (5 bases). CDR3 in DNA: TGCGCCAGCAGTGACGGGGACTACGAGCAGTACTTC. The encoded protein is CASSDGDYEQYF.